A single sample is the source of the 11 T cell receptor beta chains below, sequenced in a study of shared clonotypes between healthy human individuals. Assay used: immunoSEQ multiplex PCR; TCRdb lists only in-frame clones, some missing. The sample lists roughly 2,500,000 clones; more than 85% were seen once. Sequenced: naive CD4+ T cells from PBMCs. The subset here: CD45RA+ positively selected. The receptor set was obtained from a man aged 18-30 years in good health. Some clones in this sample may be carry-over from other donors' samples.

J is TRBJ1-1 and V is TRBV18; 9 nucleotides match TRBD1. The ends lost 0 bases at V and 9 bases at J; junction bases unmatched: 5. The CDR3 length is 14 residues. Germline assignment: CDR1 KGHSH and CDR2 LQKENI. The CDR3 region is CASSPPAGQGKAFF. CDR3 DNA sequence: TGTGCCAGCTCACCACCTGCGGGACAGGGTAAAGCTTTCTTT. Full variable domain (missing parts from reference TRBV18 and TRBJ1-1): NAGVMQNPRHLVRRRGQEARLRCSPMKGHSHVYWYRQLPEEGLKFMVYLQKENIIDESGMPKERFSAEFPKEGPSILRIQQVVRGDSAAYFCASSPPAGQGKAFFGQGTRLTVV.

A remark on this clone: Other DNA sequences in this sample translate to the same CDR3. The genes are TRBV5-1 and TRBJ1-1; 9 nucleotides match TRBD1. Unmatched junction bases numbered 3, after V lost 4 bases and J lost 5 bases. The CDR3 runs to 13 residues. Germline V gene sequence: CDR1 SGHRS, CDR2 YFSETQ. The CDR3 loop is CASSIGQGTEAFF. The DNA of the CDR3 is TGCGCCAGCAGCATAGGACAGGGGACTGAAGCTTTCTTT.

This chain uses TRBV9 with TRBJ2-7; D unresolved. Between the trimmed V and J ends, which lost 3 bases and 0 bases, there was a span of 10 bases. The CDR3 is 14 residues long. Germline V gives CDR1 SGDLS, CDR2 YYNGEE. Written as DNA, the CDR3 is TGTGCCAGCAGCGCCGACTGGAGCTCCTACGAGCAGTACTTC. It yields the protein CASSADWSSYEQYF.

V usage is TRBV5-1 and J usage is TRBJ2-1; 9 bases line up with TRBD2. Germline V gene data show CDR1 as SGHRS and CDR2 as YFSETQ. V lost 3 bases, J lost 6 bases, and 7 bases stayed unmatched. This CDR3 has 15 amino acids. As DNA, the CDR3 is TGCGCCAGCAGCTCTTTAGCGGGAGCGATCAATGAGCAGTTCTTC. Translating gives CASSSLAGAINEQFF.

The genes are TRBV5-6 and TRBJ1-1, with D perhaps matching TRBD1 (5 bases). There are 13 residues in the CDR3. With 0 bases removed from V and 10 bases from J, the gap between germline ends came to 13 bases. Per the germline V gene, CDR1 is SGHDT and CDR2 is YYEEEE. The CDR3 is CASSLAFGRGAFF. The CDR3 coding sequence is TGTGCCAGCAGCTTGGCTTTTGGGAGGGGAGCTTTCTTT.

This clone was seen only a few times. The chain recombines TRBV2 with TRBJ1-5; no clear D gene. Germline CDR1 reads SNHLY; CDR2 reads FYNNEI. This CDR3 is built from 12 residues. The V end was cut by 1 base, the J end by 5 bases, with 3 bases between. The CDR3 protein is CASSEEDQPQHF. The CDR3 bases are TGTGCCAGCAGTGAAGAAGATCAGCCCCAGCATTTT.

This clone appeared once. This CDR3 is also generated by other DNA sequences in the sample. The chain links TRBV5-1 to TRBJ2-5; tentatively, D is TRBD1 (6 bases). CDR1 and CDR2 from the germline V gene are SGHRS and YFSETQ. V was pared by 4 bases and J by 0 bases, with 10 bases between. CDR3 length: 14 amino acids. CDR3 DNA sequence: TGCGCCAGCAGCCTTCGGACAGACCAAGAGACCCAGTACTTC. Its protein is CASSLRTDQETQYF.

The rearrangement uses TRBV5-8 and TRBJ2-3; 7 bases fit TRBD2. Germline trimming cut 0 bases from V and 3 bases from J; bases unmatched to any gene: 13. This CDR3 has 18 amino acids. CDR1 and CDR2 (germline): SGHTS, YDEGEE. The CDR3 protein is CASSLGAGRGLRTDTQYF. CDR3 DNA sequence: TGTGCCAGCAGCTTGGGAGCGGGAAGGGGACTTCGTACAGATACGCAGTATTTT. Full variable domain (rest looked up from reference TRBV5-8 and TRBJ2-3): EAGVTQSPTHLIKTRGQQATLRCSPISGHTSVYWYQQALGLGLQFLLWYDEGEERNRGNFPPRFSGRQFPNYSSELNVNALELEDSALYLCASSLGAGRGLRTDTQYFGPGTRLTVL.

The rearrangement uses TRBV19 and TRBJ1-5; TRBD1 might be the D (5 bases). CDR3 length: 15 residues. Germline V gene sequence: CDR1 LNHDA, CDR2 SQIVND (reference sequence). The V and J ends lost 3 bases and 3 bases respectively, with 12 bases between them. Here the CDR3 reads CASSIPPGHNQPQHF. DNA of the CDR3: TGTGCCAGTAGTATTCCGCCTGGACACAATCAGCCCCAGCATTTT.

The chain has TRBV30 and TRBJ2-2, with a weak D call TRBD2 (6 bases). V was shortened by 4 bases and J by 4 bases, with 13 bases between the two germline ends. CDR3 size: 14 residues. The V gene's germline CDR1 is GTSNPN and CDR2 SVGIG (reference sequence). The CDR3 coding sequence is TGTGCCTGGAACGGGGGTTTGGTCACCGGGGAGCTGTTTTTT. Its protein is CAWNGGLVTGELFF.

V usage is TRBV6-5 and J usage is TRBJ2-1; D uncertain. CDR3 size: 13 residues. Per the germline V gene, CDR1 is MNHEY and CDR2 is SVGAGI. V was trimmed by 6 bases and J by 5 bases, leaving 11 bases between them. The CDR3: CASSRTINNEQFF. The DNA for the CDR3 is TGTGCCAGCAGCCGCACTATAAACAATGAGCAGTTCTTC.